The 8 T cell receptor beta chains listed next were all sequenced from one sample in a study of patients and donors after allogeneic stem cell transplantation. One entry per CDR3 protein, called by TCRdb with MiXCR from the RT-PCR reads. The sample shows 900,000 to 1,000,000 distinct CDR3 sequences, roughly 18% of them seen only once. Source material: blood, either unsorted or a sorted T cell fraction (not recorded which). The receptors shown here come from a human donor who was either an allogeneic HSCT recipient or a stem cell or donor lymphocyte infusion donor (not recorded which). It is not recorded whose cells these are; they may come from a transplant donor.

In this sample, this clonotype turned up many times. The CDR3 sequence is CASRWTSRNTGELFF. CDR3 coding DNA: TGTGCCAGCAGGTGGACTAGCAGGAACACCGGGGAGCTGTTTTTT. V is TRBV12-3 or TRBV12-4 and J is TRBJ2-2, with 8 bases matching TRBD2. V was pared by 6 bases and J by 1 base, with 4 bases of the junction left unmatched. This CDR3 contains 15 residues.

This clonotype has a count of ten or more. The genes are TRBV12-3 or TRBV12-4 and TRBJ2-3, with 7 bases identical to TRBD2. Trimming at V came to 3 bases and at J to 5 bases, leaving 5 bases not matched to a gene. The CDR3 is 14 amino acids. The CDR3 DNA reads TGTGCCAGCAGTTTGTCGGGAGGTGGAGATACGCAGTATTTT. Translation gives CASSLSGGGDTQYF.

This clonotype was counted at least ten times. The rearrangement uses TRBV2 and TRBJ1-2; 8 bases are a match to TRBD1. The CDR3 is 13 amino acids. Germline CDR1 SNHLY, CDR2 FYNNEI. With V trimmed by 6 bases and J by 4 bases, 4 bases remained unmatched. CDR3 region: CASSDRGGYGYTF. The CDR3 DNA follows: TGTGCCAGCAGCGACAGGGGAGGCTATGGCTACACCTTC. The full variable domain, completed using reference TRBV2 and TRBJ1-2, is EPEVTQTPSHQVTQMGQEVILRCVPISNHLYFYWYRQILGQKVEFLVSFYNNEISEKSEIFDDQFSVERPDGSNFTLKIRSTKLEDSAMYFCASSDRGGYGYTFGSGTRLTVV.

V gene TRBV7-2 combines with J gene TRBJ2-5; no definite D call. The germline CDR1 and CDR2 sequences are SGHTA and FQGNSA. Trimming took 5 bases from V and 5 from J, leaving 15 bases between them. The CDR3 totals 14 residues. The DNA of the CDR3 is TGTGCCAGCAGCGCCGCTGGCAGTCCTGAGACCCAGTACTTC. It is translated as CASSAAGSPETQYF.

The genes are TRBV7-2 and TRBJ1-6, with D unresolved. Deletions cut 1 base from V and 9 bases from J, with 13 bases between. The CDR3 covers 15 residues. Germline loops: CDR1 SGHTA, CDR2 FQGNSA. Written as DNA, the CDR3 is TGTGCCAGCAGCTTAGAACATCGGAATACTTCACCCCTCCACTTT. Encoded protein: CASSLEHRNTSPLHF.

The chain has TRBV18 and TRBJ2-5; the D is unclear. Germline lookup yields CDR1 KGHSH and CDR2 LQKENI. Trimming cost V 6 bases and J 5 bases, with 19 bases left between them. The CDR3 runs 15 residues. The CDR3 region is CASSPFGGRWETQYF. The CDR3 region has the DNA TGTGCCAGCTCTCCCTTTGGTGGCAGGTGGGAGACCCAGTACTTC.

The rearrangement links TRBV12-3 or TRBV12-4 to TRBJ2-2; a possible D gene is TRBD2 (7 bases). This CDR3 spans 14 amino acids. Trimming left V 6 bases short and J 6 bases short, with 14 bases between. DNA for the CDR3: TGTGCCAGCAGATCGGGGGGCGTCCCCGGGGAGCTGTTTTTT. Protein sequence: CASRSGGVPGELFF.

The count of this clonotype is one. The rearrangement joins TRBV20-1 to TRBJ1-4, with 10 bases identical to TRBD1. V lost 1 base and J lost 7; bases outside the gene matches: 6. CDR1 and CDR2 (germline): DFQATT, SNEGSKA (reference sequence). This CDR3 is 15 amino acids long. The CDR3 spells CSARASGQGIEKLFF. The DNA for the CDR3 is TGCAGTGCTAGAGCCTCGGGACAGGGGATTGAAAAACTGTTTTTT.